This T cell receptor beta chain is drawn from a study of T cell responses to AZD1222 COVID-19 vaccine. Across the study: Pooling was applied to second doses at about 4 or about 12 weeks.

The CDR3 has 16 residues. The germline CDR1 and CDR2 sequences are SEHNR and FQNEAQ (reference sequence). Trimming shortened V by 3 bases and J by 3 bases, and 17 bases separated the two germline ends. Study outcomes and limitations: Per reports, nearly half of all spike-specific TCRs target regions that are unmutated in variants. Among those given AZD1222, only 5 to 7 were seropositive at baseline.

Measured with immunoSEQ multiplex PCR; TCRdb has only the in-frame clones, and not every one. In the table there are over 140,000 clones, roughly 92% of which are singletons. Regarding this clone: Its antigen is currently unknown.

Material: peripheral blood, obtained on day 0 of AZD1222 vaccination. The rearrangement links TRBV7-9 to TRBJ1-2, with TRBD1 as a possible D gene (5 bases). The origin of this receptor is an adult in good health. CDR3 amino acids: CASSFGTIGLDYGYTF. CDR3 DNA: TGTGCCAGCAGCTTCGGGACCATCGGCTTGGACTATGGCTACACCTTC.